This record concerns one T cell receptor (beta chain) sequence. Its matching antigen is unknown. This sample was taken from a study of T cell responses to AZD1222 COVID-19 vaccine. Study-wide points: Breadth and depth of Spike-specific TCRs rose after two AZD1222 doses. None of the repertoires were sampled until the peak T cell response had passed. Variant regions that are unmutated are reportedly the target of nearly half of spike-specific TCRs.

Pooling was applied to second doses at about 4 or about 12 weeks. Sequenced by immunoSEQ multiplex PCR; TCRdb stores in-frame clones only, minus some. The sample includes 120,000 to 150,000 clones, approximately 89% of them seen just once. The ends lost 0 bases at V and 6 bases at J; junction bases unmatched: 6. The CDR3 is 16 residues long. Germline V CDR1 and CDR2: SGDLS, YYNGEE. The sample here was peripheral blood, taken 28 days after the second AZD1222 dose. This chain joins TRBV9 and TRBJ2-1, with 10 bases aligning to TRBD2. The receptor was isolated from an adult who received the AZD1222 COVID-19 vaccine. CDR3 protein: CASSVGGLAMLNEQFF. The CDR3 DNA is TGTGCCAGCAGCGTAGGGGGACTAGCGATGCTCAATGAGCAGTTCTTC. Supplemented by reference TRBV9 and TRBJ2-1, the full variable domain reads DSGVTQTPKHLITATGQRVTLRCSPRSGDLSVYWYQQSLDQGLQFLIQYYNGEERAKGNILERFSAQQFPDLHSELNLSSLELGDSALYFCASSVGGLAMLNEQFFGPGTRLTVL.